Detailed here is one T cell receptor beta chain. Its antigen is still unknown. Base qualities were left out, and no much larger clone turns up one base away. The data stem from a study of blood T cell repertoires in COVID-19 (dated by TCRdb to 2020 to 2021). Looking at the study overall: Samples from collaborators originated in the United States, Italy and Spain and spanned both the acute and convalescent phases of COVID-19. The prospective study material was composed of cDNA or gDNA derived from T cells, B-cell-depleted T cells, or PBMCs. Sample metadata almost always included a de-identified subject ID, COVID-19 status, age in years and sex. Where available, HLA class I and class II types were taken from metadata supplied by the sample provider and were not determined by assay-based typing. The repertoires were made available in a free public database intended to serve as a resource for research on the immune response to SARS-CoV-2. Deeply sampled blood TCRbeta repertoires from subjects exposed to, actively infected with, or recovered from COVID-19 were included in the dataset. The samples were drawn from the first 160 participants of the ongoing ImmuneRACE study and from 950 to 1,500 subjects provided by 6 global collaborators. Summary of the overall study and its limitations: The amount of clinical and demographic metadata varied by source and participant and was provided uncurated.

Collaborating institutions collected whole blood in K2EDTA tubes following their own protocols. For TCRbeta analysis, collaborators shipped samples in one of three forms: frozen whole blood, isolated PBMCs, or DNA extracted from either of those sample types. TCRbeta CDR3 regions were amplified from genomic DNA using the immunoSEQ Assay, a bias-controlled multiplex PCR. As for the original processing: Within the assay, amplification of reference gene primers was used to estimate how many nucleated cells each sample contained. Sequence reads were collapsed and filtered to measure the absolute abundance of every unique TCRbeta CDR3 rearrangement. For each sample, productive Simpson clonality was calculated by taking the square root of Simpson's diversity index across productive rearrangements. The table comes from immuneACCESS by way of TCRdb, which keeps in-frame sequences with V and J called. Part of the clones is missing from these tables; in studies checked, under half for an unresolved V gene and the rest for unknown reasons. That table supplies the V and J calls and clone size; D and trimming were determined from the DNA. Here the sample has hundreds of thousands of clones; 84% occur a single time. Over 8.5% of the sample rests with the top ten.

Trimming leaves V shorter by 1 base and J shorter by 7 bases, with the junction holding 6 bases beyond the gene matches. CDR1 and CDR2, per the germline V gene, are SGHNT and YENEEA. There are 15 amino acids in the CDR3, from cysteine to phenylalanine inclusive. Only the CDR3 DNA is retained, 45 bases long and in frame from the first base. Sequences were obtained from peripheral blood. The rearrangement joined TRBV11-3 to TRBJ2-1; TRBD2 aligns with 8 central bases. The source of this sequence is a human donor in a cohort sampled during active COVID-19. The DNA sequence is given as TGTGCCAGCAGCTTAGGCACGGGGGGGTTTAATGAGCAGTTCTTC. The resulting protein is CASSLGTGGFNEQFF.